A selection of T cell receptor beta chains follows, all from one sample in a study of cytomegalovirus exposure and HLA in healthy donors. TCRdb's copy holds only in-frame clones and misses some; the assay was immunoSEQ multiplex PCR. This sample has about 110,000 clones, with roughly 80% found just once. The specimen sequenced was PBMCs. The source is a woman aged 45-59 years in good health and CMV-seropositive. Both conserved end residues are trimmed from each CDR3. A clone size is listed for some rows: how often the clone was seen (once, few, many), or a class if it is expanded.

J gene: TRBJ1-1
V gene: TRBV6-6
clone size: -
CDR3 protein: ASSLGQGAITEAF

J gene: TRBJ2-2
V gene: TRBV7-2
clone size: once
CDR3 protein: ASSGYDTGELF

J gene: TRBJ2-1
V gene: TRBV7-3
clone size: -
CDR3 protein: ASSSQGFGYNEQF

J gene: TRBJ1-4
V gene: TRBV5-5
clone size: -
CDR3 protein: ASSPRDREHANEKLF

J gene: TRBJ2-7
V gene: TRBV7-2
clone size: few
CDR3 protein: ASSTQGYDYEQY

J gene: TRBJ1-2
V gene: TRBV5-3
clone size: -
CDR3 protein: ARSLWLANYGYT

J gene: TRBJ2-7
V gene: TRBV14
clone size: once
CDR3 protein: ASSQDTSKYEQY

J gene: TRBJ1-1
V gene: TRBV9
clone size: -
CDR3 protein: ASSAGHWMNTEAF

J gene: TRBJ2-2
V gene: TRBV7-8
clone size: few
CDR3 protein: ASSLVAFATGELF

J gene: TRBJ2-6
V gene: TRBV4-1
clone size: -
CDR3 protein: ASSQDRRQVGRANVLT

J gene: TRBJ2-1
V gene: TRBV11-2
clone size: -
CDR3 protein: ASSHRLAGVSSYNEQF

J gene: TRBJ2-3
V gene: TRBV4-3
clone size: -
CDR3 protein: ASGGGTDTQY

J gene: TRBJ2-7
V gene: TRBV27
clone size: -
CDR3 protein: ASSPWSLGGSYEQY

J gene: TRBJ2-3
V gene: TRBV14
clone size: -
CDR3 protein: ASSQRQDGDTQY

J gene: TRBJ2-7
V gene: TRBV6-5
clone size: -
CDR3 protein: ASSPSGHFSYEQY

J gene: TRBJ2-3
V gene: TRBV7-2
clone size: -
CDR3 protein: ASSLWRGGGGTDTQY